This TCR beta chain was documented in a study of OX40 agonist ivuxolimab in advanced cancers. Across the study: Partial responses, seen in three patients, involved one hepatocellular carcinoma and two cutaneous melanomas.

Autoimmune disease history or systemic immunosuppression led to patient exclusion. Measured with immunoSEQ multiplex PCR; TCRdb has only the in-frame clones, and not every one. Of about 52,000 clones in the sample, around four fifths are singletons; the top ten hold 3.9%. This CDR3 comprises 15 residues. Deletions cut 5 bases from V and 0 bases from J, with 10 bases between. In germline, CDR1 is LNHDA, CDR2 SQIVND (reference sequence). This chain links TRBV19 with TRBJ2-2, with no clear D. The input for sequencing was CD4+ or CD8+ T cells sorted from blood, taken in a trial of the OX40 agonist ivuxolimab. The receptor was isolated from an adult with an advanced solid tumor such as melanoma, head and neck, liver or kidney cancer. The CDR3 loop reads CASSFSAANTGELFF. CDR3 coding DNA: TGTGCCAGTAGTTTCAGCGCCGCGAACACCGGGGAGCTGTTTTTT.